This entry concerns a single TCR beta chain. One junction end does not reproduce the germline sequence, and a read error may be involved. The sample is drawn from a study of tumor-infiltrating lymphocytes in primary liver carcinoma. TCR beta cDNA was reverse-transcribed from roughly 0.45 ug of total RNA. The reaction used a constant-region primer and ProtoScript II reverse transcriptase. Each TCR beta library was derived from three nested multiplex PCR rounds that employed slightly modified ARM-PCR. TCRdb ran MiXCR on the multiplex PCR reads and lists one entry per CDR3 protein. The sample yields more than 95,000 distinct CDR3 sequences, 64% seen once. The roughly 18-34 mg bulk tissue piece was not sorted before simultaneous RNA and DNA extraction. The clonotype originates from a woman aged 55-70 years with primary liver carcinoma and hepatitis B virus infection. Source material: liver tumor tissue from sampling region 3. Sample subset: tumor region T3, left-lateral pole.

This CDR3 reads CASSSGTGVYTGELFF. As DNA, the CDR3 is TGTGCTAGCAGCTCCGGGACTGGCGTTTACACCGGGGAACTGTTTTTT. The J gene is TRBJ2-2, the V gene TRBV6-1, with D possibly being TRBD2 (6 bases). CDR1 is MNHNS and CDR2 is SASEGT in the germline V gene. The CDR3 has 16 amino acids.